This TCR beta chain came from a study of cytomegalovirus exposure and HLA in healthy donors. As for the study in general: The platform used for the 120 validation repertoires matched that of the roughly 630 first-cohort repertoires, a later analysis reported. Findings and limits, study-wide: It was found in a later analysis that first-cohort TCR clusters tended to co-occur in the 100 to 150 validation repertoires. The authors listed some 160 TCR beta chains as cytomegalovirus-associated.

Concerning this clone itself: Its antigen is currently unknown.

The CDR3 loop spans 18 amino acids. The V and J ends lost 2 bases and 6 bases, in that order; junction bases with no gene match: 12. The germline CDR1 and CDR2 sequences are LNHDA and SQIVND (reference sequence). Clones were read by immunoSEQ multiplex PCR, and TCRdb kept only the in-frame ones, dropping some. The table includes a few hundred thousand clones, about 91% detected once. Sequencing was performed on PBMCs. This clonotype was sampled from a woman between 18 and 30 years old in good health and CMV-seronegative. V and J are TRBV19 and TRBJ2-2, with 10 positions matching TRBD1. Here the CDR3 DNA reads TGTGCCAGTAGTATAATTTTTGAGACAGGGGGCGCCGCCGGGGAGCTGTTTTTT. The encoded protein is CASSIIFETGGAAGELFF. The full variable domain, rest sourced from reference TRBV19 and TRBJ2-2, is DGGITQSPKYLFRKEGQNVTLSCEQNLNHDAMYWYRQDPGQGLRLIYYSQIVNDFQKGDIAEGYSVSREKKESFPLTVTSAQKNPTAFYLCASSIIFETGGAAGELFFGEGSRLTVL.